The 26 T cell receptor beta chains below all came from one sample that was sequenced in a study of human T cells and chemical hapten exposure. TCRdb reprocessed the RACE reads with MiXCR, giving one entry per CDR3 protein. The data show some 53,000 distinct CDR3 sequences, 9.5% to 12% seen once. Noted time point: patch test 1, 2 weeks after DPC sensitization. The treatment here: therapeutic diphenylcyclopropenone sensitization with weekly scalp DPC. Total RNA was extracted from unfractionated whole blood. The sequencing here drew on whole blood, taken in connection with sensitization to the hapten diphenylcyclopropenone (DPC). The receptor set was obtained from a woman in her thirties or forties with alopecia areata. Some clones in this sample may be carry-over from other donors' samples.

The V gene is TRBV24-1, the J gene TRBJ2-3, with unresolved D. CDR3 length equals 16 residues. Germline CDR1 is KGHDR and CDR2 is SFDVKD. V was shortened by 4 bases and J by 2 bases, with 15 bases between the two germline ends. DNA for the CDR3: TGTGCCACCAGTGACCCAGAGACACTTAACACAGATACGCAGTATTTT. Protein: CATSDPETLNTDTQYF.

At least ten counts were recorded for this clonotype. The V call is TRBV10-3, the J call TRBJ2-3; D is uncertain. Trimming left V 6 bases short and J 4 bases short, with 14 bases between. Germline V gene sequence: CDR1 ENHRY, CDR2 SYGVKD. The CDR3 consists of 14 residues. DNA of the CDR3: TGTGCCATCAGGGGAAGTCTACTTTCAGATACGCAGTATTTT. As protein: CAIRGSLLSDTQYF.

Ten or more counts support this clonotype. V is TRBV11-2 and J is TRBJ2-7; TRBD1 agrees at 7 bases. Germline values: CDR1 SGHAT, CDR2 FQNNGV. V dropped 5 bases and J dropped 5; count of bases not matched to a gene: 3. The CDR3 loop spans 12 amino acids. DNA of the CDR3: TGTGCCAGCAGCCATGACAGGGACGAGCAGTACTTC. It encodes CASSHDRDEQYF.

This clonotype appeared a few times. This rearrangement joins TRBV7-9 to TRBJ2-3; 11 bases map to TRBD2. Germline-derived CDR1 and CDR2 are SEHNR and FQNEAQ (reference sequence). V lost 3 bases, J lost 3 bases, and 2 bases stayed unmatched. The CDR3 is 15 amino acids. The CDR3 region has the DNA TGTGCCAGCAGCTTGACTAGCGGGAAAACAGATACGCAGTATTTT. Protein sequence: CASSLTSGKTDTQYF.

This clonotype was picked up many times. The chain has TRBV20-1 and TRBJ2-5, with 12 bases aligning to TRBD2. CDR1 is DFQATT, CDR2 SNEGSKA, per germline (reference sequence). The CDR3 sequence is 14 residues long. The J segment lost 1 base and the V segment lost 5 bases, leaving 2 bases of the junction unmatched. CDR3 DNA: TGCAGTGCTGGACTAGCGGGAATCCAAGAGACCCAGTACTTC. Protein sequence: CSAGLAGIQETQYF.

This clonotype has ten or more counts. The rearrangement links TRBV11-2 to TRBJ2-3, with D perhaps assigned TRBD1 or TRBD2 (5 bases each). This CDR3 is built from 13 residues. Trimming cost V 5 bases and J 4 bases, with 10 bases left between them. Germline CDR1 is SGHAT and CDR2 is FQNNGV. CDR3 residues: CASSRPGPDTQYF. The DNA for the CDR3 is TGTGCCAGCAGCCGCCCGGGGCCAGATACGCAGTATTTT.

This clonotype occurred a few times. The rearrangement links TRBV6-1 to TRBJ2-3, with a weak D call TRBD1 (6 bases). Trimming pared 1 base from V and 3 bases from J, leaving 11 bases between. Looked up from germline, CDR1 is MNHNS and CDR2 is SASEGT. The CDR3 loop spans 15 amino acids. This CDR3 is CASSEGQGRTDTQYF. The CDR3 DNA reads as TGTGCCAGCAGTGAAGGGCAGGGGCGGACAGATACGCAGTATTTT.

The chain couples TRBV11-2 to TRBJ2-5; 7 nucleotides match TRBD1. The V segment lost 5 bases and the J segment 14 bases; nucleotides outside the gene matches: 8. The CDR3 sequence is 11 residues long. CDR1 SGHAT and CDR2 FQNNGV come from the germline V gene. The CDR3 nucleotides read TGTGCCAGCAGCGGGACAGCTCTCCTTTACTTC. Translation gives CASSGTALLYF.

The V gene is TRBV11-2, the J gene TRBJ2-1; no firm D call. Germline CDR1 is SGHAT and CDR2 is FQNNGV. The CDR3 extends over 13 amino acids. V was cut by 4 bases and J by 2 bases, with 6 bases left in between. The CDR3 DNA is TGTGCCAGCAGCTATACTACCTACAATGAGCAGTTCTTC. Translating it yields CASSYTTYNEQFF.

The sample holds many counts of this clonotype. The CDR3 DNA sequence: TGTGCCAGCTCACCCTCGGACTCCCGAGGTTACACCTTC. It is translated as CASSPSDSRGYTF. V usage is TRBV18 and J usage is TRBJ1-2; no clear D. With 3 bases removed from V and 11 bases from J, the gap between germline ends came to 16 bases. CDR1 is KGHSH, CDR2 LQKENI, per germline. The CDR3 runs 13 residues.

This clonotype showed up many times. The chain links TRBV7-2 to TRBJ2-5; 10 nucleotides agree with TRBD2. This CDR3 is built from 15 residues. The germline V gene encodes CDR1 SGHTA and CDR2 FQGNSA. With 5 bases clipped from V and 4 bases from J, the junction kept 7 bases outside the gene matches. CDR3: CASSPERGGRETQYF. In DNA form, the CDR3 reads TGTGCCAGCAGCCCAGAGCGGGGGGGAAGAGAGACCCAGTACTTC.

This clonotype was found a few times. The chain links TRBV7-2 to TRBJ2-7; possibly TRBD1 for D (5 bases). The ends were cut back, 1 base at V and 6 bases at J, with 7 bases in the middle. Germline-derived CDR1 and CDR2 are SGHTA and FQGNSA. The length of the CDR3 is 12 residues. The chain's CDR3 is CASSLVDTEQYF. CDR3 DNA: TGTGCCAGCAGCTTAGTGGACACCGAGCAGTACTTC.

Ten or more counts support this clonotype. The chain links TRBV27 to TRBJ2-2, with TRBD2 matching over 7 bases. This CDR3 comprises 14 residues. CDR1 and CDR2 (germline): MNHEY, SMNVEV (reference sequence). Trimming removed 7 bases from V and 5 bases from J; junction bases left unmatched: 7. Written as DNA, the CDR3 is TGTGCCAGCAAGGAGGGAGGGGATACCGGGGAGCTGTTTTTT. Protein product: CASKEGGDTGELFF.

This clonotype was counted ten times or more. This rearrangement joins TRBV25-1 to TRBJ2-1, with 7 nucleotides matching TRBD1. This CDR3 comprises 16 residues. Germline V gene sequence: CDR1 MGHDK, CDR2 SYGVNS. The ends lost 6 bases at V and 7 bases at J; junction bases unmatched: 15. Here the CDR3 DNA reads TGTGCCAGCAGCCTCACAGGGGCGATGACTGGGAATGAGCAGTTCTTC. Translation: CASSLTGAMTGNEQFF.

This clonotype occurred a few times. This sequence joins TRBV12-3 or TRBV12-4 and TRBJ1-1; D perhaps matches TRBD1 (5 bases). The V end lost 7 bases, the J end lost 4 bases, and 19 bases lay between the germline ends. The CDR3 is 15 residues long. The CDR3 sequence: CASTHGGQGATEAFF. DNA for the CDR3: TGTGCCAGCACCCACGGTGGGCAGGGAGCCACTGAAGCTTTCTTT.

This clonotype was seen repeatedly, ten times or more. The V call is TRBV28, the J call TRBJ1-1; D gene unclear. V gave up 5 bases and J gave up 10 bases, with 23 bases separating them. The CDR3 is 15 residues long. Germline V CDR1 and CDR2: MDHEN, SYDVKM. CDR3 sequence reads: CASSLYRRETYGAFF. The CDR3 DNA reads TGTGCCAGCAGTCTCTACCGGAGGGAGACCTACGGAGCTTTCTTT. The full variable domain, rest sourced from reference TRBV28 and TRBJ1-1, is DVKVTQSSRYLVKRTGEKVFLECVQDMDHENMFWYRQDPGLGLRLIYFSYDVKMKEKGDIPEGYSVSREKKERFSLILESASTNQTSMYLCASSLYRRETYGAFFGQGTRLTVV.

This clonotype came up many times. The chain recombines TRBV4-3 with TRBJ2-5, with 8 bases fitting TRBD1. The germline CDR1 and CDR2 sequences are LGHNA and YSLEER. The CDR3 sequence is 16 residues long. With 5 bases clipped from V and 1 base from J, the junction kept 9 bases outside the gene matches. This CDR3 reads CASSIRWDRSQETQYF. The CDR3 coding sequence is TGCGCCAGCAGCATCCGGTGGGACAGGTCCCAAGAGACCCAGTACTTC.

J is TRBJ1-4 and V is TRBV5-4; TRBD1 agrees at 9 bases. The CDR3 is 15 amino acids. V shed 3 bases, J shed 7 bases, and the junction held 7 bases outside the gene matches. In germline, CDR1 is SGHNT, CDR2 YYREEE (reference sequence). The CDR3 is CASSYTGQGTEKLFF. Here the CDR3 DNA reads TGTGCCAGCAGCTACACAGGACAGGGGACTGAAAAACTGTTTTTT.

V and J are TRBV10-3 and TRBJ1-1; D might be TRBD1 (6 bases). Germline V CDR1 and CDR2: ENHRY, SYGVKD. V lost 3 bases and J 8 bases, leaving 19 bases between the germline ends. The CDR3 sequence is 15 residues long. As DNA, the CDR3 is TGTGCCATCAGTGACGGAACGAGGAGGACAGAAGAAGCTTTCTTT. Its protein is CAISDGTRRTEEAFF.

This clonotype was detected many times. The chain combines TRBV27 with TRBJ1-2; D unclear. V dropped 5 bases and J dropped 0 bases, with 10 bases sitting between them. This CDR3 has 14 amino acids. Germline CDR1 and CDR2: MNHEY and SMNVEV (reference sequence). The CDR3, as DNA: TGTGCCAGCAGTACACATGAAGCTAACTATGGCTACACCTTC. The encoded protein is CASSTHEANYGYTF.

This clonotype has ten or more counts. The gene calls are TRBV4-2 and TRBJ2-3; 7 positions match TRBD1. V shed 0 bases, J shed 2 bases, and the junction held 2 bases outside the gene matches. The CDR3 contains 15 residues. Germline V gene data show CDR1 as LGHNA and CDR2 as YNFKEQ. The CDR3 DNA sequence: TGTGCCAGCAGCCAAGAGGGACAGACCACAGATACGCAGTATTTT. Encoded protein: CASSQEGQTTDTQYF.

This clonotype was seen ten or more times. V is TRBV18 and J is TRBJ2-1, with D perhaps matching TRBD1 or TRBD2 (7 bases each). CDR1 KGHSH and CDR2 LQKENI come from the germline V gene. The CDR3 covers 16 residues. The V end lost 0 bases, the J end lost 6 bases, and 15 bases lay between the germline ends. The CDR3 here is CASSPPGGGEVNEQFF. DNA of the CDR3: TGTGCCAGCTCACCACCGGGAGGGGGCGAAGTCAATGAGCAGTTCTTC. Together with reference TRBV18 and TRBJ2-1, the CDR3 gives the full variable domain: NAGVMQNPRHLVRRRGQEARLRCSPMKGHSHVYWYRQLPEEGLKFMVYLQKENIIDESGMPKERFSAEFPKEGPSILRIQQVVRGDSAAYFCASSPPGGGEVNEQFFGPGTRLTVL.

This chain connects TRBV7-9 to TRBJ1-6, with D unclear. Germline lookup yields CDR1 SEHNR and CDR2 FQNEAQ (reference sequence). Trimming cost V 1 base and J 8 bases, with 3 bases left between them. The CDR3 sequence is 12 residues long. CDR3 sequence (DNA): TGTGCCAGCAGCTTAGGCGATTCACCCCTCCACTTT. It is translated as CASSLGDSPLHF.

The table lists this clonotype with a few counts. The chain employs TRBV7-9 and TRBJ2-3; 10 bases map to TRBD2. This CDR3 has 16 residues. CDR1 is SEHNR and CDR2 is FQNEAQ in the germline V gene (reference sequence). V gave up 4 bases and J gave up 4 bases; unmatched junction bases: 8. DNA for the CDR3: TGTGCCAGCAGCTCCCCCAGCGGGGGGGCATCAGATACGCAGTATTTT. It encodes CASSSPSGGASDTQYF.

This clonotype occurred many times. The chain links TRBV6-2 or TRBV6-3 to TRBJ2-3, with a possible D match to TRBD2 (6 bases). The CDR3 totals 16 residues. CDR1 is MNHEY and CDR2 is SVGEGT in the germline V gene. V was trimmed by 2 bases and J by 5 bases, leaving 17 bases between them. The CDR3 loop reads CASSYVAQARGDTQYF. The CDR3 DNA reads as TGTGCCAGCAGTTACGTCGCCCAGGCGCGGGGAGATACGCAGTATTTT.

The table lists this clonotype with a few counts. In nucleotides, the CDR3 is TGTGCCAGCAGTTACCTGAACACTGAAGCTTTCTTT. Residues: CASSYLNTEAFF. The rearrangement links TRBV6-6 to TRBJ1-1; D gene unclear. This CDR3 has 12 amino acids. Germline V lookup: CDR1 MNHNY, CDR2 SVGAGI (reference sequence). V was pared by 2 bases and J by 0 bases, with 1 base between.